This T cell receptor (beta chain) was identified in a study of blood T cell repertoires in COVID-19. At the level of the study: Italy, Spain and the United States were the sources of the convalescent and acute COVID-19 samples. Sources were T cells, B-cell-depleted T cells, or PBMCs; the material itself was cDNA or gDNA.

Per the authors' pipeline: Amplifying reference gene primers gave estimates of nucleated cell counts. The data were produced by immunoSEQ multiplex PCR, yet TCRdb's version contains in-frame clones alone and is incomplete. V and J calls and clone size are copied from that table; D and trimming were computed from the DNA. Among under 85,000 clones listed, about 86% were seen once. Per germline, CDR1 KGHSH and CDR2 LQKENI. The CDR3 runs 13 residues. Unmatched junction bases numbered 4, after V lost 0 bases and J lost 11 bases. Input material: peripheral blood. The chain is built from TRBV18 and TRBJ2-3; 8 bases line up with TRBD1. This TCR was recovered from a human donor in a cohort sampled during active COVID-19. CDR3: CASSPPTGGGQYF. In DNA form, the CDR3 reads TGTGCCAGCTCACCACCTACAGGGGGTGGGCAGTATTTT.